The text below deals with one T cell receptor (beta chain). This clone came up a few times. No antigen is known for it. No base qualities exist here, and no much larger clone lies one base off it. The identical CDR3 is also encoded by other nucleotide sequences in the sample. A distance of 7 bases separates the germline ends of V and J, which lose 0 bases and 5 bases respectively. From a lookup of the germline V gene, CDR1 and CDR2 are MNHEY and SVGAGI. The CDR3 covers 13 residues, taking in both the cysteine and the phenylalanine. Only the CDR3 DNA is retained, 39 bases long and in frame from the first base. The source of the sample is a study of cytomegalovirus exposure and HLA in healthy donors (dated by TCRdb to about 2017). Background for the entire study: In an earlier analysis of 587 of the donors, 250 to 350 Gb of sequence data and approximately 120 million unique TCR beta sequences from 150 million to 200 million T cells were reported. Around 300 gigabases of sequencing data and some 85 million unique TCR sequences were included in an early release covering about 700 HLA-typed donors. Of the approximately 370 genotyped donors, 81% were placed in the genetic ancestry cluster associated with self-reported Caucasian donors. The study was designed to test whether signatures of past pathogen exposure could be identified by cataloging public T cell receptors. The study used immunosequencing to profile the T cell repertoires of 600 to 850 subjects and linked those repertoires to cytomegalovirus serostatus. A separate validation cohort of 90 to 150 different subjects was used in addition to the roughly 720-subject first cohort. To predict cytomegalovirus infection status, the study brought together high-throughput TCR immunosequencing, statistical association of individual TCRs with disease status, and machine learning. In a later analysis, previously published TCR beta repertoires from 670 or so donors were re-analyzed and high-resolution HLA genotyping was added so that TCR occurrence patterns could be studied. In the later analysis, no new phenotypic data were used to find candidate immune exposures; instead, reliance was placed on TCR beta sequences and their occurrence across donors. To decide whether each TCR beta V gene segment behaved as functional or pseudogenic, an earlier analysis of some 570 of the donors relied on high-throughput TCR beta sequencing. Alongside the repertoire data, information on donor age, sex, ethnicity and CMV serostatus was compiled. Genome-wide SNP genotypes for about 55% of the roughly 670 donors were used in a later genetic analysis, which treated that subset as a discovery cohort. All discovery cohort repertoires had been generated using a single sequencing platform. Both class I and class II loci were covered by HLA typing, at four-digit resolution. The number of donors typed differed by locus, with about 620-630 for A, B, C, DRB1 and DQB1, around 500 for DQA1, 600 to 610 for DPA1, and 450 to 480 for DPB1. Because of strong linkage in the cohort, four or five DR-DQ haplotypes were treated as single units for association and clustering. On average, around 200,000 unique TCR beta nucleotide sequences were sequenced per donor among fewer than 500 genotyped donors of the cohort, with 15% to 20% of those sequences being non-productive.

The receptor library was made with the immunoSEQ multiplex PCR assay. A mixture of 60 forward primers for TCR Vbeta segments and 13 reverse primers for TCR Jbeta segments was used in the multiplex PCR. A multiplex PCR assay on genomic DNA amplified the CDR3 region of rearranged TCR beta genes. On the Illumina HiSeq System, the amplified TCR beta libraries were sequenced as 87-base-pair reads. On the authors' methods: A later analysis counted about 82 million unique TCR beta chains across the 550 to 750 repertoires, and 10 million to 12 million of these chains were shared by at least two donors. A nearest-neighbor algorithm error-corrected the raw reads and collapsed the reads into unique sequences, merging closely related sequences to remove PCR and sequencing errors. To assign V, D and J gene segments, CDR3 sequences were aligned to IMGT reference sequences. For a sequence to be retained, at least a six-nucleotide match to both a V gene segment and a J gene segment was required. A rearrangement counted as productive if the CDR3 had no stop codons and remained in frame with V and J, and every other rearrangement counted as non-productive. CDR3 was defined according to IMGT convention as the region running from the second conserved V-encoded cysteine to the conserved J-encoded phenylalanine. The earlier analysis of around 640 of the donors excluded sequences that lacked an unambiguous match to a single V gene segment. An earlier analysis of several hundred of the donors called V segments functional above 56.7% productive rearrangements and segregating when the between-donor standard deviation exceeded 5%. A statistical classification framework was built to diagnose cytomegalovirus status from the catalog of TCR beta chain sequences. A later analysis assigned V and J genes by comparing TCR nucleotide sequences with IMGT/GENE-DB human TR gene sequences. In a later analysis, CDR3 sequences and most-parsimonious VDJ recombination scenarios were assigned using the TCRdist pipeline. In a later analysis, each TCR beta chain was defined by its CDR3 amino acid sequence together with its V-gene family, and reads without a unique V-gene family were excluded. As a way to deal with suspected cross-contamination and a sequencing artifact, a later analysis dropped roughly 620 nucleotide sequences that were highly shared and had low generation probability. In a later analysis, a clonal expansion index was calculated for each public chain from normalized within-repertoire ranks of inferred template counts. Generation probabilities in a later analysis came from a VDJ recombination model fitted to out-of-frame rearrangements, and those results were checked against IGoR. In a later analysis, TCR-TCR, TCR-HLA and TCR-CMV co-occurrence was scored with hypergeometric tests, and a repertoire-size bias correction was applied to TCR pairs. False discovery rates were estimated in a later analysis by permuting HLA or CMV assignments 20 times. A later analysis grouped co-occurring TCRs with DBSCAN, adding TCRdist sequence similarity when clustering within HLA-allele-positive subsets. For co-occurrence clustering, repertoires with fewer than 30,000 or more than 120,000 public chains were excluded, along with roughly 5 repertoires with anomalous nucleotide sharing. TCRdb re-hosts the immuneACCESS table, in-frame sequences only. Its copies lack some clones; in the studies checked, an unresolved V gene accounts for under half of them, and the cause for the rest is not known. V and J calls and clone size are those listed in that table; D and trimming were worked out from the DNA. Recorded for this sample are roughly 99,000 clones; 65% to 85% of them occurred a single time. The top ten constitute more than 2% of the sample.

In total, 600 or so healthy bone marrow donors made up the cohort. At the time of sampling, every cohort member was nominally healthy, though immune exposures that went unrecorded were likely present. The donor was CMV seronegative and belonged to the group of over 300 seronegative cohort members. Each donor provided a peripheral blood sample, and peripheral blood mononuclear cells were used for TCR beta sequencing. Genomic DNA was extracted from the blood cell samples with the Qiagen DNeasy Blood Extraction Kit. Beyond this particular receptor, the publication reports: Correlated functional status among segregating V segments might reflect linkage disequilibrium, but an unknown experimental factor could not be ruled out. V-gene and J-gene trimming of TCR beta chains was associated with a missense DCLRE1C variant in a later genetic analysis, and the association was replicated in an independent cohort. According to a later analysis, TCR association rates differed among HLA loci, with DRB1 alleles showing the most associated TCRs and HLA-C alleles showing the fewest. A later analysis found that most CMV-associated TCR beta chains appeared HLA-restricted, with HLA associations seemingly driven largely by CMV exposure. Sequencing depth was assumed to be roughly uniform across donors in the presence/absence analyses, though that assumption may not hold. According to a later genetic analysis, donors in an Asian-associated ancestry cluster had fewer N-insertions in productive TCRs than the approximately 670-donor mean. Broadly in line with IMGT annotations, most TCR beta V segments showed up in productive rearrangements about 87% or about 30% of the time in an earlier analysis of 450 to 750 of the donors. Immune exposure information for the cohort was limited to CMV serostatus. Assigning TCR associations to individual alleles was difficult when HLA alleles, especially DR and DQ, strongly co-occurred. The sequencing pipeline was judged likely to have produced a cluster of highly shared sequence variants as a technical artifact. The study gave a list of 150 to 200 TCR beta chains associated with cytomegalovirus. This cohort had only TCR beta chains sequenced, and the lack of alpha or paired-chain data limited which features could be detected. The 87-base-pair reads could not distinguish some IMGT-functional V segments, including TRBV6-2 and TRBV6-3, so those segments were excluded. A further reported finding was that TCR beta sequences accurately predicted the HLA-A and HLA-B alleles for most subjects in the first cohort. Most TCR sequences were observed very rarely across donors, whereas some public TCRs were present in many individuals. In vitro tests confirmed that a few of the cytomegalovirus-associated TCR beta chains recognize cytomegalovirus antigens. A later analysis found that HLA-associated TCR beta chains were more clonally expanded and had lower generation probabilities than equally common non-associated chains. Specific HLA alleles were associated with some 15,000 TCR beta sequences at a false discovery rate of 0.05 in a later analysis. In both the original and validation cohorts, the classifier was reported to diagnose cytomegalovirus status with high specificity and sensitivity. According to the authors, the approach could potentially be generalized to other disease states and immunological phenotypes. In a later analysis, several top co-occurrence clusters were reported to appear linked to parvovirus B19, influenza, CMV and Epstein-Barr virus. Because counts were too low, 15 to 20 rarely observed V segments, including chromosome 9 orphons, were left out of the earlier analysis of a few hundred of the donors. Because some donors lacked HLA typing at each locus, the association tests relied only on the typed subset.

Recombination connected TRBV6-5 to TRBJ1-2; the D gene identity is not certain. This clonotype originated in a man aged 30 to 45 in good health and CMV-seronegative. Sequenced: PBMCs. The DNA is as follows: TGTGCCAGCAGTTACTCTTTACGGTATGGCTACACCTTC. This encodes CASSYSLRYGYTF.